These T cell receptor beta chains were read from a single sample in a study of blood T cell repertoires in COVID-19. Sequencing was performed with immunoSEQ multiplex PCR; in TCRdb, only in-frame clones are kept and a portion is missing. The sample contains 50,000 to 80,000 clones, roughly 91% of which appear only once. Sequencing input: peripheral blood. Receptors originate from a man aged 55-75 years with acute or convalescent COVID-19. The CDR3 runs from the conserved cysteine through the conserved F or W. The order of the fields is D gene, clone size, V gene, J gene, CDR3 protein, CDR3 DNA. D genes are given only for firm matches. Where a row states a size, it is once, few, many or the class of an expanded clone; other rows omit it.

d_call: -; clone_size: -; v_call: TRBV10-1; j_call: TRBJ1-3; cdr3_aa: CASLYRVGNTIYF; cdr3_nt: TGCGCCAGCTTATACAGGGTTGGAAACACCATATATTTT
d_call: TRBD1; clone_size: once; v_call: TRBV9; j_call: TRBJ2-1; cdr3_aa: CASSPRQGDNEQFF; cdr3_nt: TGTGCCAGCAGCCCCCGACAGGGCGACAATGAGCAGTTCTTC
d_call: TRBD1; clone_size: once; v_call: TRBV10-3; j_call: TRBJ2-1; cdr3_aa: CAISEPGTGVQYEQFF; cdr3_nt: TGTGCCATCAGTGAGCCCGGGACAGGGGTACAGTATGAGCAGTTCTTC
d_call: -; clone_size: -; v_call: TRBV6-1; j_call: TRBJ1-2; cdr3_aa: CASSEAGNRRDGYTF; cdr3_nt: TGTGCCAGCAGTGAAGCTGGTAACAGGAGGGATGGCTACACCTTC
d_call: -; clone_size: -; v_call: TRBV7-9; j_call: TRBJ2-1; cdr3_aa: CASSPRQAEDSYNEQFF; cdr3_nt: TGTGCCAGCAGCCCTCGGCAGGCGGAGGATTCTTACAATGAGCAGTTCTTC
d_call: -; clone_size: -; v_call: TRBV11-2; j_call: TRBJ2-1; cdr3_aa: CASSLGRVSSNEQFF; cdr3_nt: TGTGCCAGCAGCTTAGGGAGGGTATCTAGCAATGAGCAGTTCTTC
d_call: -; clone_size: -; v_call: TRBV29-1; j_call: TRBJ2-1; cdr3_aa: CSVKNRDRNEQFF; cdr3_nt: TGCAGCGTTAAAAATAGAGACAGGAATGAGCAGTTCTTC
d_call: -; clone_size: -; v_call: TRBV30; j_call: TRBJ2-7; cdr3_aa: CAWISMAGEQYF; cdr3_nt: TGTGCCTGGATAAGTATGGCGGGCGAGCAGTACTTC
d_call: -; clone_size: -; v_call: TRBV5-1; j_call: TRBJ2-5; cdr3_aa: CASSLAARESATQYF; cdr3_nt: TGCGCCAGCAGCTTGGCCGCCAGGGAAAGCGCGACCCAGTACTTC
d_call: TRBD1; clone_size: -; v_call: TRBV27; j_call: TRBJ1-2; cdr3_aa: CASSLYQGQGYGYTF; cdr3_nt: TGTGCCAGCAGTTTATACCAGGGACAGGGCTATGGCTACACCTTC
d_call: -; clone_size: -; v_call: TRBV7-9; j_call: TRBJ1-1; cdr3_aa: CASSFVDTEAFF; cdr3_nt: TGTGCCAGCAGCTTCGTAGACACTGAAGCTTTCTTT
d_call: -; clone_size: few; v_call: TRBV28; j_call: TRBJ1-3; cdr3_aa: CASSQTRDTTIYF; cdr3_nt: TGTGCCAGCAGTCAGACACGGGATACCACCATATATTTT
d_call: TRBD1; clone_size: -; v_call: TRBV27; j_call: TRBJ1-1; cdr3_aa: CASTGTGELNTEAFF; cdr3_nt: TGTGCCAGCACCGGAACAGGGGAACTAAACACTGAAGCTTTCTTT
d_call: -; clone_size: once; v_call: TRBV7-6; j_call: TRBJ1-3; cdr3_aa: CASSLSQDSGNTIYF; cdr3_nt: TGTGCCAGCAGCTTATCTCAGGACTCTGGAAACACCATATATTTT
d_call: -; clone_size: -; v_call: TRBV7-9; j_call: TRBJ2-7; cdr3_aa: CASSPMGEGRGSYEQYF; cdr3_nt: TGTGCCAGCAGCCCTATGGGCGAAGGCCGGGGCTCCTACGAGCAGTACTTC
d_call: TRBD1; clone_size: -; v_call: TRBV19; j_call: TRBJ2-2; cdr3_aa: CASTGQGARELFF; cdr3_nt: TGTGCCAGTACGGGCCAGGGGGCCAGGGAGCTGTTTTTT
d_call: -; clone_size: -; v_call: TRBV19; j_call: TRBJ1-2; cdr3_aa: CASSAGYGYTF; cdr3_nt: TGTGCCAGTAGTGCCGGCTATGGCTACACCTTC
d_call: TRBD1; clone_size: -; v_call: TRBV29-1; j_call: TRBJ1-2; cdr3_aa: CSVAATGAAGYTF; cdr3_nt: TGCAGCGTTGCGGCCACAGGGGCGGCTGGCTACACCTTC
d_call: -; clone_size: -; v_call: TRBV21-1; j_call: TRBJ1-5; cdr3_aa: CVSSGQKEPQHF; cdr3_nt: TGTGTCAGCAGCGGCCAAAAAGAGCCCCAGCATTTT
d_call: -; clone_size: -; v_call: TRBV19; j_call: TRBJ1-5; cdr3_aa: CASSTAGVQPQHF; cdr3_nt: TGTGCCAGTAGTACCGCAGGGGTTCAGCCCCAGCATTTT
d_call: -; clone_size: -; v_call: TRBV11-3; j_call: TRBJ2-3; cdr3_aa: CASSAGGDTQYF; cdr3_nt: TGTGCCAGCAGCGCCGGGGGAGATACGCAGTATTTT
d_call: TRBD1; clone_size: -; v_call: TRBV20-1; j_call: TRBJ1-2; cdr3_aa: CSASQARGDTNGYTF; cdr3_nt: TGCAGTGCTAGTCAGGCCAGGGGGGATACTAATGGCTACACCTTC
d_call: -; clone_size: -; v_call: TRBV18; j_call: TRBJ2-7; cdr3_aa: CASSPPSGNVYEQYF; cdr3_nt: TGTGCCAGCTCACCACCCTCAGGGAATGTTTACGAGCAGTACTTC
d_call: TRBD1; clone_size: -; v_call: TRBV7-3; j_call: TRBJ2-5; cdr3_aa: CASSPQGASQETQYF; cdr3_nt: TGTGCCAGCAGCCCACAGGGGGCTTCTCAAGAGACCCAGTACTTC
d_call: -; clone_size: -; v_call: TRBV27; j_call: TRBJ1-1; cdr3_aa: CASSATRDNTEAFF; cdr3_nt: TGTGCCAGCAGTGCGACCAGGGATAACACTGAAGCTTTCTTT
d_call: TRBD2; clone_size: few; v_call: TRBV9; j_call: TRBJ2-3; cdr3_aa: CASSVIAGGSTDTQYF; cdr3_nt: TGTGCCAGCAGCGTGATAGCGGGGGGCAGCACAGATACGCAGTATTTT
d_call: -; clone_size: -; v_call: TRBV18; j_call: TRBJ1-2; cdr3_aa: CASSHSSGQGLSYGYTF; cdr3_nt: TGTGCCAGCTCCCATAGCTCCGGGCAGGGGCTTTCCTATGGCTACACCTTC
d_call: -; clone_size: -; v_call: TRBV5-4; j_call: TRBJ1-4; cdr3_aa: CASSFQGLSNEKLFF; cdr3_nt: TGTGCCAGCAGCTTTCAGGGACTCTCTAATGAAAAACTGTTTTTT
d_call: -; clone_size: -; v_call: TRBV23-1; j_call: TRBJ2-7; cdr3_aa: CASSHPLPRDTRYEQYF; cdr3_nt: TGCGCCAGCAGTCACCCCTTACCCCGGGACACCCGCTACGAGCAGTACTTC
d_call: -; clone_size: -; v_call: TRBV27; j_call: TRBJ1-5; cdr3_aa: CASSLGGADQPQHF; cdr3_nt: TGTGCCAGCAGTTTAGGGGGGGCGGATCAGCCCCAGCATTTT
d_call: -; clone_size: -; v_call: TRBV5-1; j_call: TRBJ1-4; cdr3_aa: CASSLARGANEKLFF; cdr3_nt: TGCGCCAGCAGCTTGGCCAGGGGAGCTAATGAAAAACTGTTTTTT
d_call: TRBD1; clone_size: -; v_call: TRBV2; j_call: TRBJ1-5; cdr3_aa: CASSESWDSSQPQHF; cdr3_nt: TGTGCCAGCAGTGAAAGTTGGGACAGTAGCCAGCCCCAGCATTTT
d_call: TRBD1; clone_size: -; v_call: TRBV3-1/TRBV3-2; j_call: TRBJ1-1; cdr3_aa: CASSQDGVDRGNEAFF; cdr3_nt: TGTGCCAGCAGCCAAGATGGGGTAGACAGGGGCAATGAAGCTTTCTTT
d_call: TRBD1; clone_size: once; v_call: TRBV2; j_call: TRBJ2-4; cdr3_aa: CASSRQGARAKNIQYF; cdr3_nt: TGTGCCAGCAGTCGACAGGGGGCGCGGGCCAAAAACATTCAGTACTTC
d_call: -; clone_size: -; v_call: TRBV9; j_call: TRBJ1-1; cdr3_aa: CASSVNSSPNTEAFF; cdr3_nt: TGTGCCAGCAGCGTAAACAGCAGCCCCAACACTGAAGCTTTCTTT
d_call: -; clone_size: -; v_call: TRBV5-1; j_call: TRBJ1-5; cdr3_aa: CASSLFSGSNQPQHF; cdr3_nt: TGCGCCAGCAGCTTGTTTTCGGGGAGCAATCAGCCCCAGCATTTT
d_call: -; clone_size: -; v_call: TRBV4-1; j_call: TRBJ2-1; cdr3_aa: CASSQVYGGGYYNEQFF; cdr3_nt: TGCGCCAGCAGCCAAGTTTACGGGGGTGGTTACTACAATGAGCAGTTCTTC
d_call: TRBD1; clone_size: -; v_call: TRBV5-1; j_call: TRBJ2-7; cdr3_aa: CASSGRDRSYEQYF; cdr3_nt: TGCGCCAGCAGCGGCCGGGACAGATCCTACGAGCAGTACTTC
d_call: TRBD2; clone_size: -; v_call: TRBV11-2; j_call: TRBJ2-1; cdr3_aa: CASSLAGGTYNEQFF; cdr3_nt: TGTGCCAGCAGCTTAGCGGGGGGTACCTACAATGAGCAGTTCTTC
d_call: TRBD2; clone_size: -; v_call: TRBV14; j_call: TRBJ2-2; cdr3_aa: CASSKMRGGFTGELFF; cdr3_nt: TGTGCCAGCAGCAAGATGCGGGGGGGCTTCACCGGGGAGCTGTTTTTT
d_call: -; clone_size: -; v_call: TRBV19; j_call: TRBJ2-7; cdr3_aa: CASSGAGGDEQYF; cdr3_nt: TGTGCCAGTAGTGGAGCGGGCGGGGACGAGCAGTACTTC
d_call: TRBD1; clone_size: once; v_call: TRBV3-1/TRBV3-2; j_call: TRBJ1-6; cdr3_aa: CASSPKGANSPLHF; cdr3_nt: TGTGCCAGCAGCCCCAAGGGGGCCAATTCACCCCTCCACTTT
d_call: -; clone_size: -; v_call: TRBV6-2/TRBV6-3; j_call: TRBJ1-3; cdr3_aa: CASSQIGSSGNTIYF; cdr3_nt: TGTGCCAGCAGTCAAATAGGGAGCTCTGGAAACACCATATATTTT
d_call: TRBD1; clone_size: -; v_call: TRBV4-2; j_call: TRBJ1-1; cdr3_aa: CASSQDRVNTEAFF; cdr3_nt: TGTGCCAGCAGCCAGGACAGGGTGAACACTGAAGCTTTCTTT
d_call: TRBD2; clone_size: -; v_call: TRBV5-1; j_call: TRBJ2-3; cdr3_aa: CASSLELAGGKVDTQYF; cdr3_nt: TGCGCCAGCAGCTTGGAACTAGCGGGGGGGAAGGTAGATACGCAGTATTTT
d_call: TRBD2; clone_size: -; v_call: TRBV5-4; j_call: TRBJ2-2; cdr3_aa: CASSPGGITGELFF; cdr3_nt: TGTGCCAGCAGCCCGGGAGGAATCACCGGGGAGCTGTTTTTT
d_call: -; clone_size: -; v_call: TRBV19; j_call: TRBJ1-4; cdr3_aa: CASQTRGNNEKLFF; cdr3_nt: TGTGCCAGTCAGACCAGGGGAAATAATGAAAAACTGTTTTTT
d_call: -; clone_size: -; v_call: TRBV7-6; j_call: TRBJ2-1; cdr3_aa: CASSFGQSAIVWPEQFF; cdr3_nt: TGTGCCAGCAGCTTCGGACAGTCCGCCATAGTTTGGCCGGAGCAGTTCTTC
d_call: TRBD1; clone_size: -; v_call: TRBV11-2; j_call: TRBJ1-1; cdr3_aa: CASSDRQGRTEAFF; cdr3_nt: TGTGCCAGCAGCGACCGACAGGGACGAACTGAAGCTTTCTTT
d_call: TRBD2; clone_size: -; v_call: TRBV2; j_call: TRBJ2-3; cdr3_aa: CASSEGGLALQTDTQYF; cdr3_nt: TGTGCCAGCAGTGAAGGGGGACTAGCATTGCAGACAGATACGCAGTATTTT
d_call: -; clone_size: -; v_call: TRBV5-6; j_call: TRBJ2-7; cdr3_aa: CASSYGQIGGEQYF; cdr3_nt: TGTGCCAGCAGCTATGGGCAGATCGGGGGAGAGCAGTACTTC
d_call: -; clone_size: once; v_call: TRBV29-1; j_call: TRBJ2-1; cdr3_aa: CSHVKDMGDNEQFF; cdr3_nt: TGCAGTCATGTAAAGGACATGGGCGACAATGAGCAGTTCTTC
d_call: TRBD2; clone_size: -; v_call: TRBV3-1/TRBV3-2; j_call: TRBJ2-1; cdr3_aa: CASSQVSGGTYNEQFF; cdr3_nt: TGTGCCAGCAGCCAAGTCAGCGGGGGTACTTACAATGAGCAGTTCTTC